The 28 T cell receptor beta chains given below trace back to one sample, sequenced in a study of persistence of HIV-infected CD4 T cells. The libraries were made with immunoSEQ version 4 in survey mode. The repertoire was sequenced with immunoSEQ multiplex PCR; TCRdb's copy has only in-frame clones and lacks some. The data hold under 20,000 clones, with less than 75% observed a single time. An overlapping HIV-1 Gag peptide pool stimulated these cells at about 1 ug/peptide/mL. Responding CD4+ T cells were sorted by upregulation of both CD40 ligand and CD69. These TCRs are of unknown antigen specificity. The sequenced sample was CD4+ T cells sorted from PBMCs after approximately 19-hour stimulation, obtained from a patient who received antiretroviral therapy. All receptors derive from an adult woman with HIV who was CMV-seropositive.

The gene calls are TRBV6-5 and TRBJ1-1; 8 bases align to TRBD1. Germline V gene lookup returns CDR1 MNHEY and CDR2 SVGAGI. Trimming removed 6 bases from V and 4 bases from J; junction bases left unmatched: 4. The CDR3 consists of 13 residues. The CDR3 DNA sequence: TGTGCCAGCAGCAGCGACAGGGGCACTGAAGCTTTCTTT. This translates into CASSSDRGTEAFF.

The chain carries TRBV2 and TRBJ1-2; 8 bases are a match to TRBD1. This CDR3 region has 14 residues. J lost 5 bases, V lost 6 bases, and 8 bases had no gene match. CDR1 is SNHLY and CDR2 is FYNNEI in the germline V gene. The CDR3 is CASRRGQGAYGYTF. The DNA of the CDR3 is TGTGCCAGCAGACGGGGGCAGGGGGCTTATGGCTACACCTTC.

The rearrangement joins TRBV4-1 to TRBJ2-1, with D perhaps TRBD1 (6 bases). Germline V CDR1 and CDR2: MGHRA, YSYEKL. This CDR3 has 14 amino acids. Trimming took off 4 bases at V and 4 bases at J, with 11 bases between the two ends. This chain's CDR3 is CASSPTDSYNEQFF. The CDR3 nucleotides are TGCGCCAGCAGCCCTACGGACAGTTACAATGAGCAGTTCTTC.

The chain carries TRBV13 and TRBJ2-7, with 7 bases that match TRBD1. Per germline, CDR1 PRHDT and CDR2 FYEKMQ (reference sequence). This CDR3 spans 12 amino acids. V shed 6 bases, J shed 3 bases, and the junction held 2 bases outside the gene matches. This CDR3 is CASRRQGYEQYF. The CDR3 bases are TGTGCCAGCAGACGACAGGGCTACGAGCAGTACTTC.

The sample holds a few counts of this clone. J is TRBJ1-2 and V is TRBV5-6; the D is unclear. The CDR3 runs to 14 residues. Germline CDR1 reads SGHDT; CDR2 reads YYEEEE. V lost 0 bases to trimming and J lost 8 bases, with 14 bases between them. CDR3 amino acids: CASSLVPPSGGYTF. In nucleotides, the CDR3 is TGTGCCAGCAGCTTGGTGCCCCCTTCGGGGGGCTACACCTTC.

This clone was seen a handful of times. The chain carries TRBV7-3 and TRBJ2-6, with D perhaps TRBD1 (6 bases). Germline assignment: CDR1 SGHTA and CDR2 FQGTGA. V shed 3 bases and J shed 4 bases, with 13 bases lying between them. The CDR3 has 16 residues. CDR3 amino acids: CASSFQNRAGANVLTF. In DNA form, the CDR3 reads TGTGCCAGCAGCTTCCAAAACAGGGCCGGGGCCAACGTCCTGACTTTC.

Concerning this clone itself: A much bigger clone sits one base away, suggesting this may be a read error. Other DNA sequences in the sample encode the same CDR3. The chain has TRBV18 and TRBJ2-2; D is unresolved. Trimming shortened V by 0 bases and J by 6 bases, and 2 bases separated the two germline ends. Germline V gene lookup returns CDR1 KGHSH and CDR2 LQKENI. The CDR3 has 12 residues. CDR3 loop: CASSPPSGELFF. Here the CDR3 DNA reads TGTGCCAGCTCACCACCCTCCGGGGAGCTGTTTTTT.

This chain links TRBV5-4 with TRBJ2-6; TRBD1 might be the D (5 bases). CDR3 size: 18 residues. Germline CDR1 reads SGHNT; CDR2 reads YYREEE (reference sequence). The V gene lost 4 bases and the J gene lost 0 bases, with 17 bases spanning the gap. This CDR3 is CASSATGIGFSGANVLTF. CDR3 nucleotide sequence: TGTGCCAGCAGCGCCACAGGTATAGGTTTCTCTGGGGCCAACGTCCTGACTTTC.

The rearrangement joins TRBV4-1 to TRBJ2-1; TRBD2 matches at 13 bases. Trimming cost V 2 bases and J 5 bases; bases outside gene matches: 6. Germline V gene sequence: CDR1 MGHRA, CDR2 YSYEKL. The CDR3 has 17 residues. The CDR3 nucleotides read TGCGCCAGCAGCCAACCGGGACTAGCGGGACAAAACAATGAGCAGTTCTTC. This codes for CASSQPGLAGQNNEQFF.

The V and J genes are TRBV18 and TRBJ2-2; D is unresolved. There are 15 residues in the CDR3. The V end was cut by 1 base, the J end by 8 bases, with 14 bases between. Germline lookup yields CDR1 KGHSH and CDR2 LQKENI. CDR3 DNA sequence: TGTGCCAGCTCACCACTTTCCTCTCCCGGTGGGGAGCTGTTTTTT. It codes for CASSPLSSPGGELFF.

This clone has just a few counts. The chain carries TRBV2 and TRBJ1-5; unclear D gene. V was clipped by 5 bases and J by 3 bases, with 11 bases between them. The CDR3 consists of 14 residues. CDR1 SNHLY and CDR2 FYNNEI come from the germline V gene. The CDR3 here is CASSRIGNNQPQHF. The DNA for the CDR3 is TGTGCCAGCAGTAGGATAGGGAACAATCAGCCCCAGCATTTT.

A few counts support this clone. The rearrangement links TRBV30 to TRBJ1-2; D is possibly TRBD1 (5 bases). Per germline, CDR1 GTSNPN and CDR2 SVGIG (reference sequence). The CDR3 spans 11 residues. The germline V and J ends were trimmed by 0 bases and 12 bases, with 11 bases remaining between them. The CDR3 DNA is TGTGCCTGGAGTGTTGGGACCGCACACACCTTC. As protein: CAWSVGTAHTF.

V usage is TRBV9 and J usage is TRBJ1-4, with TRBD1 as a possible D gene (5 bases). CDR3 length: 14 residues. Germline V gene data show CDR1 as SGDLS and CDR2 as YYNGEE. The V end was cut by 0 bases, the J end by 7 bases, with 10 bases between. The CDR3 here is CASSVGGGFEKLFF. For the CDR3, the DNA is TGTGCCAGCAGCGTAGGGGGCGGTTTTGAAAAACTGTTTTTT.

The chain recombines TRBV19 with TRBJ1-1; TRBD1 aligns across 7 bases. The junction had 14 bases not matched to a gene; V was cut back by 10 bases and J by 0 bases. The CDR3 spans 16 residues. Germline V gene data show CDR1 as LNHDA and CDR2 as SQIVND (reference sequence). Written as DNA, the CDR3 is TGTGCCATCCTTCTGGGCAGGGGGTTGGTGAACACTGAAGCTTTCTTT. Translated: CAILLGRGLVNTEAFF.

The chain links TRBV2 to TRBJ1-2; the match to TRBD1 covers 8 bases. In germline, CDR1 is SNHLY, CDR2 FYNNEI. V was pared by 4 bases and J by 3 bases, with 4 bases of the junction left unmatched. The CDR3 totals 14 residues. The DNA for the CDR3 is TGTGCCAGCAGTGCCGACAGGGGTGACTATGGCTACACCTTC. Encoded protein: CASSADRGDYGYTF.

This clone was recorded once. The V and J genes are TRBV10-3 and TRBJ1-2; 7 bases are shared with TRBD1. This CDR3 spans 14 amino acids. V lost 3 bases and J lost 5; bases outside the gene matches: 6. The germline CDR1 and CDR2 sequences are ENHRY and SYGVKD. The CDR3 sequence: CAISDRQGGYGYTF. The CDR3 DNA follows: TGTGCCATCAGTGATCGACAGGGTGGATATGGCTACACCTTC.

This rearrangement joins TRBV19 to TRBJ2-7; 9 nucleotides agree with TRBD2. Germline trimming cut 4 bases from V and 4 bases from J; bases unmatched to any gene: 5. CDR3 size: 14 residues. CDR1 and CDR2 from the germline V gene are LNHDA and SQIVND (reference sequence). CDR3 sequence reads: CASSRREGVYEQYF. The CDR3 DNA is TGTGCCAGTAGTAGGCGGGAGGGCGTGTACGAGCAGTACTTC.

A single count supports this clone. The V and J genes are TRBV27 and TRBJ2-3; TRBD2 matches at 11 bases. V was pared by 3 bases and J by 7 bases, with 12 bases of the junction left unmatched. The CDR3 sequence is 17 residues long. From germline, CDR1 is MNHEY and CDR2 SMNVEV (reference sequence). The CDR3 spells CASSLGLASGGRYTQYF. The CDR3, as DNA: TGTGCCAGCAGTTTGGGCCTGGCTAGCGGGGGGCGATATACGCAGTATTTT.

This clone came up a few times. This chain links TRBV19 with TRBJ1-5; D remains ambiguous. In germline, CDR1 is LNHDA, CDR2 SQIVND (reference sequence). Between the trimmed V and J ends, which lost 7 bases and 2 bases, there was a span of 12 bases. This CDR3 has 14 amino acids. The CDR3 reads CASTVRRGNQPQHF. CDR3 in DNA: TGTGCCAGTACTGTTCGGCGGGGCAATCAGCCCCAGCATTTT.

V usage is TRBV27 and J usage is TRBJ2-5; a weak D match, TRBD1 (6 bases). In germline, CDR1 is MNHEY, CDR2 SMNVEV (reference sequence). V was trimmed by 5 bases and J by 2 bases, leaving 9 bases between them. The CDR3 extends over 13 amino acids. CDR3 DNA: TGTGCCAGCAGTACGCAGGGGCAAGAGACCCAGTACTTC. Translating it yields CASSTQGQETQYF.

By sample share, this clone is medium-sized. This chain uses TRBV6-4 with TRBJ2-1; D remains unclear. The V end lost 3 bases, the J end lost 9 bases, and 12 bases lay between the germline ends. The CDR3 is 13 amino acids. Germline V lookup: CDR1 MRHNA, CDR2 SNTAGT. CDR3 bases: TGTGCCAGCAGTGAAGGTCCGCTCACTGAGCAGTTCTTC. Translating gives CASSEGPLTEQFF.

The chain has TRBV3-1 (or the pseudogene TRBV3-2) and TRBJ2-3; D unresolved. V was trimmed by 0 bases and J by 5 bases, leaving 12 bases between them. There are 15 residues in the CDR3. Per the germline V gene, CDR1 is LGHDT and CDR2 is YNNKEL (reference sequence). CDR3 protein: CASSQDARWEDTQYF. Here the CDR3 DNA reads TGTGCCAGCAGCCAAGATGCGCGGTGGGAAGATACGCAGTATTTT.

The chain couples TRBV5-1 to TRBJ2-2; D possibly matches TRBD1 or TRBD2 (7 bases each). V gave up 4 bases and J gave up 3 bases, with 13 bases separating them. This CDR3 has 15 amino acids. Germline V lookup: CDR1 SGHRS, CDR2 YFSETQ. The DNA of the CDR3 is TGCGCCAGCAGCCGTCAGGGGGGGGACACCGGGGAGCTGTTTTTT. Protein: CASSRQGGDTGELFF.

This clone was observed a few times. The CDR3 DNA follows: TGTGCCATTAGGGCGGGGTTGGACAATCAGCCCCAGCATTTT. Protein sequence: CAIRAGLDNQPQHF. This chain uses TRBV10-3 with TRBJ1-5; no firm D call. Germline V CDR1 and CDR2: ENHRY, SYGVKD. The germline V and J ends were trimmed by 9 bases and 3 bases, with 15 bases remaining between them. The CDR3 spans 14 residues.

The rearrangement uses TRBV6-1 and TRBJ1-1; 7 nucleotides align to TRBD1. Per germline, CDR1 MNHNS and CDR2 SASEGT. The CDR3 runs 14 residues. Trimming took 3 bases from V and 6 from J; bases not matched to a gene: 7. This CDR3 is CASSEQTGIAEAFF. The CDR3 DNA sequence: TGTGCCAGCAGTGAGCAGACAGGGATCGCTGAAGCTTTCTTT.

V and J are TRBV19 and TRBJ1-2; TRBD1 matches at 8 bases. This CDR3 has 18 residues. V lost 7 bases to trimming and J lost 9 bases; unmatched junction nucleotides: 25. Per germline, CDR1 LNHDA and CDR2 SQIVND (reference sequence). In nucleotides, the CDR3 is TGTGCCAGTACCGCAGCAACTCCAGGGGGCTTTTTCGGATATCGCTACACCTTC. Its protein product is CASTAATPGGFFGYRYTF. Based on the CDR3 plus reference TRBV19 and TRBJ1-2, the full variable domain is DGGITQSPKYLFRKEGQNVTLSCEQNLNHDAMYWYRQDPGQGLRLIYYSQIVNDFQKGDIAEGYSVSREKKESFPLTVTSAQKNPTAFYLCASTAATPGGFFGYRYTFGSGTRLTVV.

CDR3 in DNA: TGTGCCAGCGGATCACGGGACAAGGCCTCCTATGGCTACACCTTC. As protein: CASGSRDKASYGYTF. The genes are TRBV6-1 and TRBJ1-2, with D possibly matching TRBD1 (6 bases). Trimming stripped 8 bases from V and 4 bases from J, with 20 bases between. Germline V gene sequence: CDR1 MNHNS, CDR2 SASEGT. The CDR3 is 15 residues long.

V and J are TRBV12-2 and TRBJ1-2; the D call in the table, TRBD1, was not verified against the DNA. TRBV12-2 is given as a pseudogene. This CDR3 has 16 amino acids. CDR3 residues: CASRLGDRGHDYGYTF. The CDR3 nucleotides are TGTGCAAGTCGCTTAGGGGACAGGGGGCACGACTATGGCTACACCTTC.